These 16 T cell receptor beta chains share one sample of origin, sequenced in a study of blood T cell dynamics during melanoma immunotherapy. Time point defined: pre-treatment baseline. Using immunoSEQ multiplex PCR, the repertoire was profiled, and TCRdb retains in-frame clones only, with some absent. The sample comprises about 12,000 clones, approximately 84% of which are singletons, and 9% rests with the top ten. Sequencing was performed on blood, taken from a patient treated with checkpoint blockade. Receptor source: a human donor with melanoma.

Only one count was recorded for this clone. The chain uses TRBV27 and TRBJ1-1; D is unresolved. Germline assignment: CDR1 MNHEY and CDR2 SMNVEV (reference sequence). The CDR3 runs to 14 residues. Trimming pared 2 bases from V and 5 bases from J, leaving 12 bases between. The CDR3 protein is CASSLRPVGTEAFF. The CDR3 bases are TGTGCCAGCAGTTTAAGGCCCGTGGGGACTGAAGCTTTCTTT.

The chain employs TRBV6-1 and TRBJ2-3, with D perhaps matching TRBD1 or TRBD2 (6 bases each). Trimming pared 6 bases from V and 14 bases from J, leaving 21 bases between. Germline assignment: CDR1 MNHNS and CDR2 SASEGT. The CDR3 contains 13 residues. CDR3 coding DNA: TGTGCCAGCAGGGGCATAGGGGGGCACTATGTGTATTTT. This encodes CASRGIGGHYVYF.

V usage is TRBV13 and J usage is TRBJ1-3; D unresolved. CDR1 and CDR2 from the germline V gene are PRHDT and FYEKMQ (reference sequence). The germline V and J ends were trimmed by 3 bases and 0 bases, with 12 bases remaining between them. The CDR3 has 16 amino acids. The CDR3 DNA sequence: TGTGCCAGCAGCTTCCTACGGGTAACCTCTGGAAACACCATATATTTT. Translated, it gives CASSFLRVTSGNTIYF.

V is TRBV19 and J is TRBJ2-1; TRBD2 matches at 12 bases. The CDR3 has 13 residues. Germline CDR1 reads LNHDA; CDR2 reads SQIVND (reference sequence). Trimming cost V 9 bases and J 15 bases; bases outside gene matches: 12. DNA for the CDR3: TGTGCCAGCAGGGGCCTAGCGGGAGGGCCGCGGTTCTTC. Encoded protein: CASRGLAGGPRFF.

The genes are TRBV28 and TRBJ2-6; TRBD2 matches at 12 bases. The germline CDR1 and CDR2 sequences are MDHEN and SYDVKM. CDR3 length equals 20 residues. V dropped 4 bases and J dropped 3; count of bases not matched to a gene: 13. As DNA, the CDR3 is TGTGCCAGCAGTTCCTCCTTTGCGACTAGCGGGAGTTATGGGGCCAACGTCCTGACTTTC. Its protein is CASSSSFATSGSYGANVLTF.

This clone has just a few counts. J is TRBJ1-5 and V is TRBV11-2; D is possibly TRBD1 (5 bases). The length of the CDR3 is 13 residues. CDR1 is SGHAT and CDR2 is FQNNGV in the germline V gene. V was shortened by 2 bases and J by 9 bases, with 11 bases between the two germline ends. CDR3 amino acids: CASSLTGSGPQHF. The CDR3 DNA sequence: TGTGCCAGCAGCTTAACAGGCTCAGGGCCCCAGCATTTT.

The chain joins TRBV5-1 to TRBJ2-1, with TRBD1 identical over 9 bases. This CDR3 has 17 residues. The germline V gene has CDR1 SGHRS and CDR2 YFSETQ. The J segment lost 0 bases and the V segment lost 4 bases, leaving 8 bases of the junction unmatched. The chain's CDR3 is CASSGEGQGFSYNEQFF. The CDR3 DNA follows: TGCGCCAGCAGCGGAGAGGGACAGGGATTCTCCTACAATGAGCAGTTCTTC.

The CDR3 spells CASSFRPGGNTGELFF. CDR3 nucleotides: TGTGCCAGCAGCTTCCGCCCTGGGGGGAACACCGGGGAGCTGTTTTTT. This chain joins TRBV7-8 and TRBJ2-2; D is perhaps TRBD1 or TRBD2 (5 bases each). CDR1 and CDR2 (germline): SGHVS, FQNEAQ. V gave up 3 bases and J gave up 1 base, with 12 bases separating them. The CDR3 has 16 residues. Supplemented by reference TRBV7-8 and TRBJ2-2, the full variable domain reads GAGVSQSPRYKVAKRGQDVALRCDPISGHVSLFWYQQALGQGPEFLTYFQNEAQLDKSGLPSDRFFAERPEGSVSTLKIQRTQQEDSAVYLCASSFRPGGNTGELFFGEGSRLTVL.

The chain uses TRBV4-1 and TRBJ1-1; D gene unclear. CDR1 is MGHRA and CDR2 is YSYEKL in the germline V gene. The ends were cut back, 4 bases at V and 4 bases at J, with 10 bases in the middle. There are 13 residues in the CDR3. In DNA form, the CDR3 reads TGCGCCAGCAGCCGCGGTTCTAGCACTGAAGCTTTCTTT. It encodes CASSRGSSTEAFF.

This clone was seen a few times. The J gene is TRBJ1-1, the V gene TRBV7-2; the D gene is possibly TRBD1 (5 bases). Trimming left V 3 bases short and J 5 bases short, with 19 bases between. The CDR3 is 16 amino acids. The germline CDR1 and CDR2 sequences are SGHTA and FQGNSA. Here the CDR3 DNA reads TGTGCCAGCAGCTTCAATGGTTTCTCGGAGGGGACTGAAGCTTTCTTT. Residues: CASSFNGFSEGTEAFF.

The chain joins TRBV20-1 to TRBJ1-5; maybe TRBD1 (5 bases). This CDR3 has 11 residues. The V gene's germline CDR1 is DFQATT and CDR2 SNEGSKA (reference sequence). The V end was cut by 5 bases, the J end by 12 bases, with 14 bases between. The CDR3 nucleotides are TGCAGTGCTGATTCGACAGTACACCAGCATTTT. The encoded protein is CSADSTVHQHF.

As DNA, the CDR3 is TGTGCCAGCAGCTTGGGGGGACAGAGCACAGATACGCAGTATTTT. Translation: CASSLGGQSTDTQYF. The V and J genes are TRBV5-4 and TRBJ2-3; 7 bases map to TRBD1. V was pared by 0 bases and J by 0 bases, with 1 base of the junction left unmatched. The CDR3 length is 15 residues. Germline CDR1 is SGHNT and CDR2 is YYREEE (reference sequence).

CDR3 residues: CASSDPASGATDTQYF. The CDR3, as DNA: TGTGCCAGCAGTGATCCCGCTTCGGGGGCCACAGATACGCAGTATTTT. The chain has TRBV25-1 and TRBJ2-3; D is possibly TRBD1 or TRBD2 (6 bases each). Germline loops: CDR1 MGHDK, CDR2 SYGVNS. Trimming removed 3 bases at V and 2 bases at J, with 15 bases between. The CDR3 extends over 16 amino acids.

A single count supports this clone. The chain has TRBV6-1 and TRBJ1-5, with D possibly being TRBD1 (6 bases). This CDR3 region has 14 residues. Germline V lookup: CDR1 MNHNS, CDR2 SASEGT. V lost 7 bases and J 5 bases, leaving 15 bases between the germline ends. CDR3 amino acids: CASKAQGFHQPQHF. The DNA for the CDR3 is TGTGCCAGCAAAGCACAGGGTTTTCATCAGCCCCAGCATTTT.

The chain couples TRBV5-1 to TRBJ1-2; unclear D gene. The CDR3 extends over 13 amino acids. CDR1 is SGHRS and CDR2 is YFSETQ in the germline V gene. V dropped 4 bases and J dropped 3 bases, with 10 bases sitting between them. The CDR3 sequence: CASSQVVDYGYTF. In DNA form, the CDR3 reads TGCGCCAGCAGCCAGGTAGTGGACTATGGCTACACCTTC.

The gene calls are TRBV28 and TRBJ2-1; D gene ambiguous. With 6 bases removed from V and 4 bases from J, the gap between germline ends came to 13 bases. Germline V CDR1 and CDR2: MDHEN, SYDVKM. CDR3 length: 14 residues. This chain's CDR3 is CASRRRTEYNEQFF. CDR3 in DNA: TGTGCCAGCAGACGACGGACGGAATACAATGAGCAGTTCTTC. Looking up the rest from reference TRBV28 and TRBJ2-1 gives the full variable domain: DVKVTQSSRYLVKRTGEKVFLECVQDMDHENMFWYRQDPGLGLRLIYFSYDVKMKEKGDIPEGYSVSREKKERFSLILESASTNQTSMYLCASRRRTEYNEQFFGPGTRLTVL.